This TCR beta chain is from a study of cytomegalovirus exposure and HLA in healthy donors. The wider study: Both the 100 to 150 validation repertoires and the 600 to 700 first-cohort repertoires used the same platform, as reported by a later analysis. Study-level results: Cytomegalovirus association was listed for 150 to 200 TCR beta chains.

As for this clone: No antigen is known for it.

The data were produced by immunoSEQ multiplex PCR, yet TCRdb's version contains in-frame clones alone and is incomplete. The sample carries about 400,000 clones, 86% recorded once. The specimen was PBMCs. This receptor was identified in a woman younger than 35 in good health and CMV-seronegative.

The CDR3 DNA sequence: TGCAGTGCTAGGTTAGAGGCCCTTTACTTC. Protein sequence: CSARLEALYF. This chain connects TRBV20-1 to TRBJ2-7; D gene uncertain. V lost 3 bases, J lost 13 bases, and 13 bases lay in between. Germline CDR1 reads DFQATT; CDR2 reads SNEGSKA (reference sequence). The CDR3 contains 10 residues.